Reported below is one TCR beta chain. Antigen: not known. Clones were sequenced by immunoSEQ multiplex PCR, and TCRdb holds only the in-frame ones, with some missing. The sample consists of 150,000 to 200,000 clones, roughly 88% of them appearing once. This CDR3 has 15 residues. Trimming removed 4 bases from V and 6 bases from J, with 16 bases in between. Germline V gene data show CDR1 as SGDLS and CDR2 as YYNGEE. The data derive from a study of T cell responses to AZD1222 COVID-19 vaccine. Study conclusions and caveats: Just a handful of AZD1222 recipients were seropositive at baseline. Spike was spanned by vaccine-associated CD4 TCRs, which were dominant at 160-218 and 743-854. Vaccination with two AZD1222 doses was followed by a rise in Spike-specific TCR breadth and depth.

The origin of this receptor is an adult in good health. J is TRBJ2-2 and V is TRBV9, with D perhaps TRBD1 or TRBD2 (6 bases each). Sequenced material: peripheral blood, taken on day 0 of AZD1222 vaccination. The CDR3 DNA sequence: TGTGCCAGCAGCCTTGGGACAACGGGGGCCGGGGAGCTGTTTTTT. Its protein is CASSLGTTGAGELFF.